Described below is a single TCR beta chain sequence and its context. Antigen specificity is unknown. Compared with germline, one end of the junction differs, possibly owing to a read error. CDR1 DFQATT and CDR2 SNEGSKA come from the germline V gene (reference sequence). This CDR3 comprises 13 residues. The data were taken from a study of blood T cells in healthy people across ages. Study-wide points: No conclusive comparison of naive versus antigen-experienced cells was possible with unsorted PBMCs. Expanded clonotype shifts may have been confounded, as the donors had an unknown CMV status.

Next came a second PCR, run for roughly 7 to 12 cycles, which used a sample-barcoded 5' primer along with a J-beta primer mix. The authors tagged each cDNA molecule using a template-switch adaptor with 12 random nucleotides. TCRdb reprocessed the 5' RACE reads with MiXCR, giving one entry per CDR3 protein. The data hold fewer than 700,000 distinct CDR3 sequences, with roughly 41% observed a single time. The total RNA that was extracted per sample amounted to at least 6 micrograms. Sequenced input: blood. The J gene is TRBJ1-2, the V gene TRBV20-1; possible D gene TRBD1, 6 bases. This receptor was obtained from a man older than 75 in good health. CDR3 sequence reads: CSARTEINYGYTF. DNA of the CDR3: TGTAGTGCCCGGACAGAAATTAACTATGGCTACACCTTC.